This TCR beta chain emerged from a study of blood T cell repertoires in COVID-19. The overall study: Sources were T cells, B-cell-depleted T cells, or PBMCs; the material itself was cDNA or gDNA.

Patients from Seattle were sampled longitudinally, starting during active infection. This clone was detected only a few times. In the original analysis: Cell counts per sample came from amplifying reference gene primers. Here immunoSEQ multiplex PCR was the method, and the copy in TCRdb shows in-frame clones only, minus some. V and J calls and clone size are given by that table; D and trimming were obtained from the DNA. Among a few thousand clones listed, around 88% were seen once. The TCR originated in an older man with COVID-19, enrolled during active disease. Sequenced: peripheral blood.

For the CDR3, the DNA is TGTGCCAGCACCTCACAGGGGGAAGGGTCGACTGAAGCTTTCTTT. Its protein is CASTSQGEGSTEAFF. This rearrangement joins TRBV2 to TRBJ1-1; 8 nucleotides align to TRBD1. The CDR3 runs to 15 residues. Germline lookup yields CDR1 SNHLY and CDR2 FYNNEI. V shed 7 bases, J shed 5 bases, and the junction held 12 bases outside the gene matches.